Shown below are 27 T cell receptor beta chains from a single sample sequenced in a study of cytomegalovirus exposure and HLA in healthy donors. The PCR used 60 Vbeta and 13 Jbeta primers. Clones were sequenced by immunoSEQ multiplex PCR, and TCRdb holds only the in-frame ones, with some missing. This table holds 150,000 to 200,000 clones, roughly three quarters found once. The material sequenced was PBMCs. Source of these receptors: a woman in her twenties or thirties in good health and CMV-seropositive.

The chain joins TRBV5-1 to TRBJ1-1; 8 bases fit TRBD1. Germline CDR1 is SGHRS and CDR2 is YFSETQ. CDR3 length: 14 residues. V lost 2 bases to trimming and J lost 3 bases; unmatched junction nucleotides: 3. CDR3: CASSLQGGDTEAFF. In DNA form, the CDR3 reads TGCGCCAGCAGCTTACAGGGGGGAGACACTGAAGCTTTCTTT.

The V call is TRBV18, the J call TRBJ1-5; D perhaps matches TRBD1 (5 bases). Germline V gene sequence: CDR1 KGHSH, CDR2 LQKENI. Trimming cost V 3 bases and J 3 bases, with 12 bases left between them. The CDR3 is 15 residues long. The CDR3 DNA reads as TGTGCCAGCTCACCTGGAGGGGCCTACAATCAGCCCCAGCATTTT. Its protein is CASSPGGAYNQPQHF.

This chain connects TRBV7-6 to TRBJ2-2; 10 bases fit TRBD1. After removal of 1 base from V and 6 bases from J, the junction contained 8 bases not matched to a gene. Germline CDR1 reads SGHVS; CDR2 reads FNYEAQ. The CDR3 spans 17 residues. The CDR3 DNA follows: TGTGCCAGCAGCTTAGGTCCTTGGGGACAGGGGTCCGGGGAGCTGTTTTTT. Protein: CASSLGPWGQGSGELFF. The full variable domain, rest sourced from reference TRBV7-6 and TRBJ2-2, is GAGVSQSPRYKVTKRGQDVALRCDPISGHVSLYWYRQALGQGPEFLTYFNYEAQQDKSGLPNDRFSAERPEGSISTLTIQRTEQRDSAMYRCASSLGPWGQGSGELFFGEGSRLTVL.

CDR3 sequence: CASRAAWTGNGYTF. The CDR3 coding sequence is TGTGCCAGCAGGGCCGCTTGGACAGGGAATGGCTACACCTTC. The chain joins TRBV6-1 to TRBJ1-2; 8 bases line up with TRBD1. With 6 bases clipped from V and 6 bases from J, the junction kept 9 bases outside the gene matches. The CDR3 sequence is 14 residues long. The germline CDR1 and CDR2 sequences are MNHNS and SASEGT.

CDR3 in amino acids: CASSAGLLYNEQFF. The DNA of the CDR3 is TGTGCCAGCAGTGCAGGGCTGCTTTACAATGAGCAGTTCTTC. The rearrangement links TRBV2 to TRBJ2-1; the D gene is possibly TRBD1 (5 bases). This CDR3 comprises 14 residues. Between the trimmed V and J ends, which lost 4 bases and 4 bases, there was a span of 11 bases. Germline V CDR1 and CDR2: SNHLY, FYNNEI. Full variable domain (rest looked up from reference TRBV2 and TRBJ2-1): EPEVTQTPSHQVTQMGQEVILRCVPISNHLYFYWYRQILGQKVEFLVSFYNNEISEKSEIFDDQFSVERPDGSNFTLKIRSTKLEDSAMYFCASSAGLLYNEQFFGPGTRLTVL.

This sequence joins TRBV21-1 and TRBJ2-3; TRBD1, the table's D call, lacks a check against the DNA. TRBV21-1 is noted as a pseudogene. The CDR3 is 12 residues long. CDR3 in amino acids: CASGPHGDTQYF. CDR3 coding DNA: TGTGCCAGCGGGCCCCATGGGGATACGCAGTATTTT.

The V and J genes are TRBV6-1 and TRBJ2-3; TRBD2 agrees at 10 bases. Per germline, CDR1 MNHNS and CDR2 SASEGT. J lost 5 bases, V lost 8 bases, and 7 bases had no gene match. The CDR3 covers 14 residues. The CDR3 here is CASEAGGRIDTQYF. Written as DNA, the CDR3 is TGTGCCAGCGAAGCGGGGGGGCGAATAGATACGCAGTATTTT.

This clone was seen once. The rearrangement uses TRBV7-2 and TRBJ1-5, with D unresolved. From germline, CDR1 is SGHTA and CDR2 FQGNSA. The CDR3 spans 13 residues. The V gene lost 1 base and the J gene lost 10 bases, with 11 bases spanning the gap. The CDR3 here is CASSLGREGPQHF. The CDR3 region has the DNA TGTGCCAGCAGCTTAGGAAGGGAGGGACCCCAGCATTTT.

This clone turned up a few times. The chain combines TRBV4-3 with TRBJ2-2; D is ambiguous. This CDR3 has 16 amino acids. Looked up from germline, CDR1 is LGHNA and CDR2 is YSLEER. V was cut by 0 bases and J by 4 bases, with 12 bases left in between. The CDR3 spells CASSQDPHRATGELFF. Here the CDR3 DNA reads TGCGCCAGCAGCCAAGATCCACACCGTGCCACCGGGGAGCTGTTTTTT.

The chain links TRBV11-2 to TRBJ1-3; D not certain. This CDR3 comprises 13 residues. V gave up 2 bases and J gave up 7 bases, with 9 bases separating them. Germline CDR1 and CDR2: SGHAT and FQNNGV. In nucleotides, the CDR3 is TGTGCCAGCAGCTTACAAGGGAGTAACACCATATATTTT. Protein sequence: CASSLQGSNTIYF.

The genes are TRBV21-1 and TRBJ2-2; the table's D call, TRBD1, was not checked against the DNA. TRBV21-1 is shown as a pseudogene. This CDR3 has 17 amino acids. The CDR3 reads CASSSDRGTQNTGELFF. The CDR3 DNA sequence: TGTGCCAGCAGCTCGGACAGGGGAACGCAGAACACCGGGGAGCTGTTTTTT.

This clone was detected once. J is TRBJ2-7 and V is TRBV19; 9 bases map to TRBD1. V dropped 4 bases and J dropped 4; count of bases not matched to a gene: 5. The CDR3 has 14 residues. Per the germline V gene, CDR1 is LNHDA and CDR2 is SQIVND (reference sequence). CDR3: CASSTPGQGYEQYF. Here the CDR3 DNA reads TGTGCCAGTAGTACCCCGGGACAGGGTTACGAGCAGTACTTC.

In its sample, this clone was seen a few times. V and J are TRBV4-2 and TRBJ1-6; TRBD1 matches at 8 bases. The CDR3 covers 15 residues. The germline gives CDR1 LGHNA, CDR2 YNFKEQ. The V gene end was trimmed by 2 bases and the J gene end by 4 bases; junction bases not matched to a gene: 1. The chain's CDR3 is CASSQNRGYNSPLHF. The CDR3 bases are TGTGCCAGCAGCCAAAACAGGGGGTATAATTCACCCCTCCACTTT.

CDR3 DNA: TGTGCCAGCAGAGTTGGGGGGGCCTCCTATCAGCCCCAGCATTTT. Its translation: CASRVGGASYQPQHF. This chain joins TRBV6-5 and TRBJ1-5; D might be TRBD1 (6 bases). Trimming removed 6 bases at V and 5 bases at J, with 17 bases between. CDR3 size: 15 residues. Germline loops: CDR1 MNHEY, CDR2 SVGAGI.

The CDR3 region has the DNA TGCGCCAGCTCAGGACAGCTGAACACTGAAGCTTTCTTT. Its translation: CASSGQLNTEAFF. This chain uses TRBV10-2 with TRBJ1-1; the D gene is possibly TRBD1 (6 bases). CDR3 length: 13 amino acids. Germline CDR1 WSHSY, CDR2 SAAADI. V was pared by 8 bases and J by 0 bases, with 10 bases between.

V and J are TRBV28 and TRBJ1-2; D is perhaps TRBD1 (6 bases). V lost 8 bases and J lost 2, with 12 bases in between. This CDR3 region has 13 residues. From germline, CDR1 is MDHEN and CDR2 SYDVKM. CDR3 DNA sequence: TGTGCCAGCGGGACATCCCCCAACTATGGCTACACCTTC. It translates to CASGTSPNYGYTF.

In this sample, this clone turned up many times. This chain connects TRBV4-3 to TRBJ1-2; 12 positions match TRBD1. Germline V CDR1 and CDR2: LGHNA, YSLEER. The CDR3 is made up of 17 amino acids. The V gene end was trimmed by 1 base and the J gene end by 8 bases; junction bases not matched to a gene: 11. The CDR3 DNA sequence: TGCGCCAGCAGCCAAGTTATCCGGGACAGGGGGCGGCGGGGCTACACCTTC. Residues: CASSQVIRDRGRRGYTF.

The chain has TRBV28 and TRBJ1-4, with TRBD1 identical over 8 bases. V lost 5 bases, J lost 7 bases, and 6 bases stayed unmatched. Germline CDR1 is MDHEN and CDR2 is SYDVKM. This CDR3 region has 14 residues. CDR3 nucleotides: TGTGCCAGCAGTCGGACAGGGACTGGTGAAAAACTGTTTTTT. The encoded protein is CASSRTGTGEKLFF.

The DNA for the CDR3 is TGTGCCAGCAGTTTTGAAGGGGGATATAGCAATCAGCCCCAGCATTTT. Protein product: CASSFEGGYSNQPQHF. The chain employs TRBV28 and TRBJ1-5; maybe TRBD1 (6 bases). Per germline, CDR1 MDHEN and CDR2 SYDVKM. V was trimmed by 3 bases and J by 0 bases, leaving 12 bases between them. The CDR3 length is 16 residues.

J is TRBJ2-7 and V is TRBV10-3; the match to TRBD2 covers 13 bases. The CDR3 runs to 15 residues. Trimming at V came to 7 bases and at J to 7 bases, leaving 10 bases not matched to a gene. The germline V gene has CDR1 ENHRY and CDR2 SYGVKD. CDR3 in amino acids: CAITSQGLAGEEQYF. DNA for the CDR3: TGTGCCATCACATCCCAAGGACTAGCGGGGGAAGAGCAGTACTTC.

This clone is a singleton in its sample. V and J are TRBV2 and TRBJ1-6; D remains ambiguous. Per germline, CDR1 SNHLY and CDR2 FYNNEI. V was pared by 9 bases and J by 1 base, with 13 bases between. There are 15 residues in the CDR3. CDR3 sequence: CARTPRWSYNSPLHF. The CDR3, as DNA: TGTGCCAGAACTCCGAGGTGGTCCTATAATTCACCCCTCCACTTT.

This chain links TRBV5-8 with TRBJ2-1; TRBD2 agrees at 8 bases. V lost 1 base, J lost 9 bases, and 3 bases stayed unmatched. CDR1 is SGHTS and CDR2 is YDEGEE in the germline V gene. This CDR3 has 13 residues. Here the CDR3 reads CASSLLAGSEQFF. In DNA, the CDR3 is TGTGCCAGCAGCTTGCTAGCGGGTTCTGAGCAGTTCTTC.

J is TRBJ1-2 and V is TRBV6-1; possible D gene TRBD1, 6 bases. Germline V gene lookup returns CDR1 MNHNS and CDR2 SASEGT. The CDR3 length is 13 residues. Deletions cut 8 bases from V and 7 bases from J, with 17 bases between. The CDR3 DNA sequence: TGTGCCAGCCTAGACAGGCGAAGGGGTGGCTACACCTTC. Translated: CASLDRRRGGYTF.

Here the CDR3 DNA reads TGTGCCAGTAGTGACCGGGACAGGGGTATAGCCAAAAACATTCAGTACTTC. Translating it yields CASSDRDRGIAKNIQYF. This rearrangement joins TRBV19 to TRBJ2-4; TRBD1 matches at 10 bases. The V gene's germline CDR1 is LNHDA and CDR2 SQIVND (reference sequence). CDR3 size: 17 residues. The ends lost 5 bases at V and 0 bases at J; junction bases unmatched: 7.

The rearrangement uses TRBV6-1 and TRBJ1-5; perhaps TRBD1 as D (5 bases). The CDR3 loop spans 13 amino acids. V lost 4 bases to trimming and J lost 5 bases, with 9 bases between them. Germline V CDR1 and CDR2: MNHNS, SASEGT. The CDR3 coding sequence is TGTGCCAGCAGTGCGGTAGGGGATCAGCCCCAGCATTTT. Its protein product is CASSAVGDQPQHF.

The rearrangement uses TRBV5-1 and TRBJ2-3; 7 positions agree with TRBD1. The germline gives CDR1 SGHRS, CDR2 YFSETQ. CDR3 size: 14 residues. V lost 4 bases to trimming and J lost 4 bases; unmatched junction nucleotides: 6. DNA of the CDR3: TGCGCCAGCAGCCCCTGGGGACAGTCAGATACGCAGTATTTT. Amino acids: CASSPWGQSDTQYF.

This clone was counted ten times or more. The chain couples TRBV4-1 to TRBJ1-2; weak D call: TRBD1 (5 bases). In germline, CDR1 is MGHRA, CDR2 YSYEKL. The CDR3 is 11 amino acids. Trimming left V 4 bases short and J 12 bases short, with 12 bases between. The CDR3 reads CASSLGGENTF. The CDR3, as DNA: TGCGCCAGCAGCCTCGGGGGAGAGAACACCTTC.